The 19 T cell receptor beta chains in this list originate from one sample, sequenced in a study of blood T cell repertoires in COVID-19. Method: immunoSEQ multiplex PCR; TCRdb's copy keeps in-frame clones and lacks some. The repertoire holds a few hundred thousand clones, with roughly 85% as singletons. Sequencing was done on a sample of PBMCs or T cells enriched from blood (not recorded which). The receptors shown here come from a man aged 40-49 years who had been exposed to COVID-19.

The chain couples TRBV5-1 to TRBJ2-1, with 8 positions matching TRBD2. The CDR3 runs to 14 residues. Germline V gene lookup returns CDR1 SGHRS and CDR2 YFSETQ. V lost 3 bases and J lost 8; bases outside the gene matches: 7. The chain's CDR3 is CASSSGSGSYEQFF. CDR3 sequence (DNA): TGCGCCAGCAGCTCCGGGAGCGGGAGCTATGAGCAGTTCTTC.

CDR3 amino acids: CASSPKGTGVSPLHF. The CDR3 DNA reads TGTGCCAGCAGTCCCAAAGGGACAGGCGTATCACCCCTCCACTTT. The chain has TRBV6-5 and TRBJ1-6, with 8 bases matching TRBD1. In germline, CDR1 is MNHEY, CDR2 SVGAGI. The CDR3 spans 15 residues. J lost 10 bases, V lost 5 bases, and 10 bases had no gene match.

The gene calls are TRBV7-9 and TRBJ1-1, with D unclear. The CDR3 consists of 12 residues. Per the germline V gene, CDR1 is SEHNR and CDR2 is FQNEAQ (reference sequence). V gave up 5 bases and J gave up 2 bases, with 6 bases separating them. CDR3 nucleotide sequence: TGTGCCAGCAGCCCACAAAACACTGAAGCTTTCTTT. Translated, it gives CASSPQNTEAFF.

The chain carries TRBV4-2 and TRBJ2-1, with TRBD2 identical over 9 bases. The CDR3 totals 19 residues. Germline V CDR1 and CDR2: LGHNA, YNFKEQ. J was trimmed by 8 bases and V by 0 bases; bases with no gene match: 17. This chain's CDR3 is CASSQEALWGSGRMDEQFF. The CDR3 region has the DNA TGTGCCAGCAGCCAAGAGGCCTTGTGGGGGAGCGGGAGGATGGATGAGCAGTTCTTC.

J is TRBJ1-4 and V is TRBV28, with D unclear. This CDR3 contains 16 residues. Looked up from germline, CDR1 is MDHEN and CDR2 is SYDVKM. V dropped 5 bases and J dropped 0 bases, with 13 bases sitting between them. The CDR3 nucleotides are TGTGCCAGCAGTGCCGCTCAGTTAACAACTAATGAAAAACTGTTTTTT. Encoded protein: CASSAAQLTTNEKLFF.

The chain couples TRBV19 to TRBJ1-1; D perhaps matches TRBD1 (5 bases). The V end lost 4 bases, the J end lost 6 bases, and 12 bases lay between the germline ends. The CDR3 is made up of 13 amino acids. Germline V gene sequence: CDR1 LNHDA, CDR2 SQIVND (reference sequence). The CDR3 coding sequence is TGTGCCAGTAGTACTGGGGGGGACTCTGAAGCTTTCTTT. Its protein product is CASSTGGDSEAFF.

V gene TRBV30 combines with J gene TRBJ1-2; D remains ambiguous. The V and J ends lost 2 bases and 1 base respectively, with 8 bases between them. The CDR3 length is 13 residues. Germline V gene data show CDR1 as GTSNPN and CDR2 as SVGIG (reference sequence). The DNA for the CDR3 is TGTGCCTGGAGTCGGGGAGTTAACTATGGCTACACCTTC. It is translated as CAWSRGVNYGYTF.

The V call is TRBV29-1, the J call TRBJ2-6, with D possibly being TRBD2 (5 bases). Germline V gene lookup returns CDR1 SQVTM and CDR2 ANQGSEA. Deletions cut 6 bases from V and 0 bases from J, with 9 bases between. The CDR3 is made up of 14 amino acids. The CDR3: CSVGGSSGANVLTF. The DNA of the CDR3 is TGCAGCGTCGGAGGTAGCTCTGGGGCCAACGTCCTGACTTTC. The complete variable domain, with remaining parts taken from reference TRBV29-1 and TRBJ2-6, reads SAVISQKPSRDICQRGTSLTIQCQVDSQVTMMFWYRQQPGQSLTLIATANQGSEATYESGFVIDKFPISRPNLTFSTLTVSNMSPEDSSIYLCSVGGSSGANVLTFGAGSRLTVL.

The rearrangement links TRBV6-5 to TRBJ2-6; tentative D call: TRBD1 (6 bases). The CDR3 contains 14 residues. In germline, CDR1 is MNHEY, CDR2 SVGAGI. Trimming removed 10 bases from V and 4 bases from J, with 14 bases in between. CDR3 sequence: CAIDRYSGANVLTF. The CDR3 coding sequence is TGTGCCATCGACAGGTATAGCGGGGCCAACGTCCTGACTTTC.

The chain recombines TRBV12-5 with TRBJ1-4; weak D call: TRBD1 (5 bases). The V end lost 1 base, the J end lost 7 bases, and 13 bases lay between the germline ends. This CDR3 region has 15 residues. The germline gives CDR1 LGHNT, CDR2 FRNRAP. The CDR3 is CASGLGQGQGEKLFF. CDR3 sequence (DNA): TGTGCTAGTGGTTTGGGCCAGGGTCAGGGTGAAAAACTGTTTTTT. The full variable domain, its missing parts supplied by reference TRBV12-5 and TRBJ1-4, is DARVTQTPRHKVTEMGQEVTMRCQPILGHNTVFWYRQTMMQGLELLAYFRNRAPLDDSGMPKDRFSAEMPDATLATLKIQPSEPRDSAVYFCASGLGQGQGEKLFFGSGTQLSVL.

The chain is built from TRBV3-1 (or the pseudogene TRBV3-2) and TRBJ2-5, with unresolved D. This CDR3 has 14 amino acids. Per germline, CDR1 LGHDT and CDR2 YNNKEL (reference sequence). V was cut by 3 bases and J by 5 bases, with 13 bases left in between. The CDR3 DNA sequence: TGTGCCAGCAGCCACCGGCTAGACCGTGAGACCCAGTACTTC. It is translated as CASSHRLDRETQYF.

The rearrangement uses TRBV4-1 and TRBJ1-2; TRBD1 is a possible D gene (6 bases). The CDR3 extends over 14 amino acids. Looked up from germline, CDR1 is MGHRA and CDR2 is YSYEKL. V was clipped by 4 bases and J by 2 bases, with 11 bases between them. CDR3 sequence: CASSLDRENYGYTF. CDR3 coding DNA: TGCGCCAGCAGCCTGGACAGAGAAAACTATGGCTACACCTTC.

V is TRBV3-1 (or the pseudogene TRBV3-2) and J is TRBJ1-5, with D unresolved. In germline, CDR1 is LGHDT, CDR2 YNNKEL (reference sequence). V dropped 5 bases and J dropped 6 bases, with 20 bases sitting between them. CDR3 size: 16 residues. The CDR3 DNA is TGTGCCAGCAGCGAAAGATTCCTCACTCGGGGTCAGCCCCAGCATTTT. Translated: CASSERFLTRGQPQHF.

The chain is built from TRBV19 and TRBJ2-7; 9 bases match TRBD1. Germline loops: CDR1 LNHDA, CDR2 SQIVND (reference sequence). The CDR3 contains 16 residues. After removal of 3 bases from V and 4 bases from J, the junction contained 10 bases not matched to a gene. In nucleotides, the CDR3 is TGTGCCAGTAGTATTGCTGCACCGGGACAGGGATACGAGCAGTACTTC. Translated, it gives CASSIAAPGQGYEQYF.

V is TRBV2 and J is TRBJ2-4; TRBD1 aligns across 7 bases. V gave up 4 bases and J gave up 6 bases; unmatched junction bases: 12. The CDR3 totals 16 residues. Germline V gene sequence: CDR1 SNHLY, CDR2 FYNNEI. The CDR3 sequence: CASSGQGEMSTNIQYF. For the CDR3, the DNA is TGTGCCAGCAGTGGTCAGGGGGAAATGAGTACAAACATTCAGTACTTC.

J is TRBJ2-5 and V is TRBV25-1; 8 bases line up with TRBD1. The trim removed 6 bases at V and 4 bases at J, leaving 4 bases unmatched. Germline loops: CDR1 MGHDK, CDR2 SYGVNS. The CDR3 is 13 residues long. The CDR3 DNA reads TGTGCCAGCAGGGACAGGGTTATAGAGACCCAGTACTTC. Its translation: CASRDRVIETQYF.

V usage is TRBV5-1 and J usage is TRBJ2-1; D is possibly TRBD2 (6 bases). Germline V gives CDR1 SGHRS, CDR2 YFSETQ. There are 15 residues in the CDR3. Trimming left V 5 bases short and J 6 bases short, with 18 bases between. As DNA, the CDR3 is TGCGCCAGCAGGGGCGGGGCTAGTGCCCGCAATGAGCAGTTCTTC. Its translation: CASRGGASARNEQFF.

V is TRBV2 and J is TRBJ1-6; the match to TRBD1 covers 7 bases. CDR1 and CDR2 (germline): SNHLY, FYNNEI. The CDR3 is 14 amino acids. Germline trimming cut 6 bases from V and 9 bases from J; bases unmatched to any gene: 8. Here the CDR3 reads CASRSGTAGSPLHF. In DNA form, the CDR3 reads TGTGCCAGCAGGTCCGGGACAGCGGGTTCACCCCTCCACTTT.

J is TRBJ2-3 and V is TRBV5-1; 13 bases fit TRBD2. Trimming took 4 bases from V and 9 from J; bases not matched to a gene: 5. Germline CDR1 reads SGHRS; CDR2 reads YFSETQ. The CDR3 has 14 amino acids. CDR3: CASSHGLAGDTQYF. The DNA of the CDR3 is TGCGCCAGCAGCCACGGACTAGCGGGAGACACGCAGTATTTT.